The clone carrying this TCR beta chain has at least ten counts. Its antigen is unidentified. The entry originates in a study of naive and memory T cell subsets. Study results and caveats: TCR transcript changes with activation or differentiation may affect this RNA method.

Trimming pared 4 bases from V and 3 bases from J, leaving 10 bases between. Per germline, CDR1 SQVTM and CDR2 ANQGSEA. The CDR3 runs 13 residues. Ligated cDNA underwent four rounds of PCR with nested alpha and beta constant region primers and SP2. Blood and skin TCR RNA was reverse transcribed with alpha and beta constant primers. TCRdb re-analysed the 5' RACE reads in MiXCR, keeping a single row per CDR3 protein. The repertoire holds about 32,000 distinct CDR3 sequences, with approximately 15% as singletons. The library had UMIs added by 3' ligation of an oligonucleotide to TCR cDNA. Unsorted total RNA, roughly 1 to 1000 ng, was DNase treated before reverse transcription.

This chain connects TRBV29-1 to TRBJ2-4; D is perhaps TRBD1 or TRBD2 (5 bases each). This TCR was recovered from a female donor in good health. The CDR3 region is CSVVWGSKNIQYF. CDR3 nucleotide sequence: TGCAGCGTTGTGTGGGGGAGCAAAAACATTCAGTACTTC.